This T cell receptor beta chain is from a study of shared clonotypes between healthy human individuals (TCRdb year 2020). Regarding the complete study: The cohort comprised a couple of women and a few men aged 18 to 49 years. To estimate repertoire size and how much clonotypes are shared between individuals, the study performed deep sequencing of blood TCR repertoires from a few healthy adults. For each donor, three plates each were used for CD4 naive and CD4 memory, two plates were used for CD8 naive, and one plate was used for CD8 memory. Different laboratories and diverse techniques were used to prepare libraries and sequence TCR repertoires, to increase sequencing depth and limit assay-specific biases. Per donor, leukapheresis produced somewhere between about 0.8 and 9 billion PBMCs. The full study reports these points: Incomplete sequencing was indicated by rarefaction of sorted-subset datasets, despite the large sequencing depth. The genetic and exposure-history diversity represented was limited by the small number of donors. Sampling was restricted to blood, and TCR repertoires in tissues likely differ from the TCR repertoires found in blood. Estimated clonotype richness was generally larger for naive than for memory subsets. Across a handful of donors, about 4.5% of naive CD4, approximately 3.6% of naive CD8, under 2.5% of memory CD4, and approximately 0.4% of memory CD8 clonotypes were shared. Clonotypes shared by all four sorted-subset donors showed higher generation probabilities than non-shared clonotypes. Pairwise subsampling led to the expectation that sequencing depth would affect the degree of clonotype sharing among donors.

Of note for this clone: Its specific antigen is unknown. No qualities accompany the bases; no much larger clone lies one base away.

TCR CDR3 regions were amplified from genomic DNA by multiplex PCR using the deep immunoSEQ assay. For each cell subset, the extracted genomic DNA was distributed evenly across all wells of several immunoSEQ 96-well plates, and each plate served as one replicate. For sorted subsets, roughly 200 ng of genomic DNA, equivalent to 25,000 to 30,000 T cell genomes, went into each replicate PCR. The purified libraries were quantified using a Qubit 3.0 fluorometer, sized with a Bioanalyzer 2100, and then quantified again using the KAPA Library Quantification kit. Each immunoSEQ 96-well plate was sequenced on its own single-read 150-cycle Illumina NextSeq 550 flow cell. The paper's processing steps were these. Because the immunoSEQ output held only junctional sequences and lacked quality scores, the filtering could not match the filtering applied to full-length reads. Sequences were annotated with PyIR, a Python wrapper for IgBLAST v1.9, using IMGT germline references to assign V/J genes and CDR3. Reads were removed for weak V/J assignments (E-value above 1e-6), missing CDR3, stop codons, out-of-frame junctions, or ambiguous translated residues. V3J clonotypes were defined as sequences sharing an identical inferred V gene, J gene, and CDR3 amino acid sequence. Percentage overlap between repertoires was computed as shared unique clonotypes divided by the size of the smaller repertoire. Richness of each repertoire was evaluated using RTK rarefaction, the Chao1 estimator, and Recon v2.1 estimates of unobserved clonotypes. Generation probabilities were computed with OLGA for all TCRbeta clonotypes obtained by the gDNA method from several donors. What TCRdb holds here is the immuneACCESS table cut down to in-frame rearrangements. Part of the clones is not present; checked against another copy, under half of the missing clones reflect an unresolved V gene, and the others are unexplained. V and J calls and clone size are given by that table; D and trimming were obtained from the DNA. This sample lists approximately 980,000 clones; about three quarters were detected once. The ten largest account for over 1.3% of the sample.

Healthy HIV-negative adults with no recently reported acute infections or vaccinations were included as donors. Every donor was a Caucasian adult living in Nashville, Tennessee, USA. CD4+ T cells were enriched through magnetic negative selection, after which naive cells were positively selected on CD45RA and the remaining negative fraction served as the memory subset. Blood was obtained by leukapheresis, after which PBMCs were separated by Ficoll-Histopaque density gradient centrifugation and cryopreserved in liquid nitrogen vapor phase. Analytical flow cytometry was used to check the purity and quantity of every magnetically sorted T cell population. Each sorted fraction had its genomic DNA isolated and then quantified by UV absorbance on a Nanodrop 2000c. The germline V gene encodes CDR1 MDHEN and CDR2 SYDVKM. Measured from the cysteine to the phenylalanine, the CDR3 is 13 residues long. The read is trimmed to its CDR3 DNA, 39 bases read in frame from base 1. Trimming at the junction amounts to 6 bases on V and 3 bases on J, and the germline ends lie 9 bases apart.

This TCR was sampled from a man younger than 30 in good health. Sequencing was performed on memory CD4+ T cells sorted from blood. The cell subset or site label, read with the paper, signifies: CD45RA-negative fraction. Here the chain combines TRBV28 and TRBJ2-4; the D gene lacks a confident call. In nucleotides, the sequence is TGTGCCAGCAGGGGAAACCTCAAAAACATTCAGTACTTC. This sequence encodes CASRGNLKNIQYF.